This TCR beta chain comes out of a study of T cell responses to AZD1222 COVID-19 vaccine. Sequencing was performed with immunoSEQ multiplex PCR; in TCRdb, only in-frame clones are kept and a portion is missing. The sample shows some 150,000 clones, 82% of them seen only once. This clone was recorded once. Germline V CDR1 and CDR2: SEHNR, FQNEAQ (reference sequence). Trimming took 5 bases from V and 4 from J, leaving 14 bases between them. The CDR3 is 14 residues long. V and J are TRBV7-9 and TRBJ2-5; TRBD1 might be the D (6 bases). This TCR was recovered from an adult in good health. The material was peripheral blood, obtained on day 0 of MenACWY control vaccination. The CDR3 DNA reads TGTGCCAGCAGCCGGCCGGGACAAGGAGAGACCCAGTACTTC. Its translation: CASSRPGQGETQYF.